Given below is one T cell receptor (beta chain) in context. The CDR3 extends over 18 amino acids. Germline-derived CDR1 and CDR2 are SGHTA and FQGTGA. J gave up 2 bases and V 1 base, and 3 bases lay outside the gene matches. The sample belongs to a study of PD-1 blockade in mismatch repair-deficient tumors. The table came from immunoSEQ multiplex PCR; TCRdb's copy has only in-frame clones and leaves some out. The data show roughly 130,000 clones, with 88% seen just once and about 11% held by the top ten. The sequencing used peripheral blood, collected approximately 69 weeks after starting pembrolizumab. This chain links TRBV7-3 with TRBJ2-6, with 12 positions matching TRBD1. The clonotype comes from an adult with mismatch repair-deficient cancer. As DNA, the CDR3 is TGTGCCAGCAGCTTAAAGGGACAGGGGGCTACTGGGGCCAACGTCCTGACTTTC. The encoded protein is CASSLKGQGATGANVLTF.